This T cell receptor (beta chain) was recorded in a study of spatial heterogeneity in lung cancer. Points from the study as a whole: Counts of expanded intratumoral alpha and beta TCRs tracked tumor mutation counts.

Concerning this clonotype itself: The antigen remains unidentified.

Germline lookup yields CDR1 SGDLS and CDR2 YYNGEE. CDR3 length: 15 amino acids. Trimming at V came to 0 bases and at J to 0 bases, leaving 1 base not matched to a gene. TCR cDNA molecules were tagged individually, and each one carried a unique molecular identifier. TCRdb called the 5' RACE reads again in MiXCR, with one record for every CDR3 protein. Of over 9,000 distinct CDR3 sequences listed, approximately 11% are singletons. Time point specified: sample taken at primary tumor resection. Tumor, nontumor lung or frozen PBMC supplied whole RNA, sequenced without sorting. The specimen comprised lung tumor tissue, sampled at surgery. The receptor's source is a male donor with early-stage non-small cell lung cancer. This sequence joins TRBV9 and TRBJ1-2; 8 nucleotides agree with TRBD1. The CDR3 is CASSVEGQANYGYTF. As DNA, the CDR3 is TGTGCCAGCAGCGTAGAGGGACAGGCTAACTATGGCTACACCTTC.